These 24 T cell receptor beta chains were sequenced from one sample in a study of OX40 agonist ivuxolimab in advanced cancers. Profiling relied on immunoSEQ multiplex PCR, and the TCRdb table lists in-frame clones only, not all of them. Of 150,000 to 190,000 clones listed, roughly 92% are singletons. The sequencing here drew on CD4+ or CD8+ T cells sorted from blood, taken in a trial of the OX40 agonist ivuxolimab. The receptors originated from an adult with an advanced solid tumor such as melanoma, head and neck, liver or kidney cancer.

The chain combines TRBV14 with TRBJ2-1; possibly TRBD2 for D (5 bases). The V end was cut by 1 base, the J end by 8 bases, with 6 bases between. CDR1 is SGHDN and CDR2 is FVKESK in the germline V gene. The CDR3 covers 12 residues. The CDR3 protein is CASSQGRYEQFF. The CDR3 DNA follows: TGTGCCAGCAGCCAAGGGAGGTATGAGCAGTTCTTC.

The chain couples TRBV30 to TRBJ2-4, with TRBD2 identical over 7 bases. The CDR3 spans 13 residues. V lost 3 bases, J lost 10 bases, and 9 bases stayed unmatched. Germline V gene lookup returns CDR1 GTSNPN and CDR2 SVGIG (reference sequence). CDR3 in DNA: TGTGCCTGGAGCGTAGCAGGGCGGGGGATTCAGTACTTC. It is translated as CAWSVAGRGIQYF.

The DNA for the CDR3 is TGTGCCAGCAGCCCAGGGGTCCTAAACAATGAGCAGTTCTTC. This sequence encodes CASSPGVLNNEQFF. This chain uses TRBV9 with TRBJ2-1; possible D gene TRBD1, 6 bases. This CDR3 is built from 14 residues. Germline V gene lookup returns CDR1 SGDLS and CDR2 YYNGEE. V dropped 4 bases and J dropped 5 bases, with 13 bases sitting between them.

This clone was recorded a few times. CDR3 protein: CASSSAPGQGGYGYTF. In nucleotides, the CDR3 is TGTGCCAGCAGTTCCGCCCCGGGACAGGGCGGCTATGGCTACACCTTC. V is TRBV27 and J is TRBJ1-2; 9 bases line up with TRBD1. Germline lookup yields CDR1 MNHEY and CDR2 SMNVEV (reference sequence). The CDR3 spans 16 residues. Trimming took 4 bases from V and 4 from J; bases not matched to a gene: 10.

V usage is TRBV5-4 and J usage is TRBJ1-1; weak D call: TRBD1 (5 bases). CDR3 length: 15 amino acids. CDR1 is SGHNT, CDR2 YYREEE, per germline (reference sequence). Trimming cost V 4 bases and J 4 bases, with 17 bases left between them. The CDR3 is CASSPSAAGGTEAFF. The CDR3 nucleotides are TGTGCCAGCAGCCCGTCAGCGGCCGGGGGCACTGAAGCTTTCTTT.

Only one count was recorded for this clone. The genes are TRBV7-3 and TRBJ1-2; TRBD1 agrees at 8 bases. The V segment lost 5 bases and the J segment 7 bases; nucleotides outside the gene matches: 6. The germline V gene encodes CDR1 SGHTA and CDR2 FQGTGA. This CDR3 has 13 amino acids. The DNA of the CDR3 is TGTGCCAGCAGCCCGGACAGGGCGGCTGGCTACACCTTC. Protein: CASSPDRAAGYTF.

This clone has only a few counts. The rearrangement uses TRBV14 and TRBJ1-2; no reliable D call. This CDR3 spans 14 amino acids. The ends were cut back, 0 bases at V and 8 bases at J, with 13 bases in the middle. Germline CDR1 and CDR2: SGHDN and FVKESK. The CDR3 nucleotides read TGTGCCAGCAGCCAAGACGGCAGGCGCGAGGGCTACACCTTC. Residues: CASSQDGRREGYTF.

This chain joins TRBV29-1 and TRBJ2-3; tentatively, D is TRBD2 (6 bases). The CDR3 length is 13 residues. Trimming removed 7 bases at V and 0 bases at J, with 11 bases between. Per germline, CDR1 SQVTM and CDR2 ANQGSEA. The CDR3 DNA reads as TGCAGCGCCCTCGGGAGAAGCACAGATACGCAGTATTTT. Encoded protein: CSALGRSTDTQYF.

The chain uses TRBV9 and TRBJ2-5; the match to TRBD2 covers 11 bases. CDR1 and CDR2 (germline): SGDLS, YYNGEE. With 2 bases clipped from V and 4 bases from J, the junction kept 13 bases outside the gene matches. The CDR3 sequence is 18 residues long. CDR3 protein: CASSVTTSGGPGGETQYF. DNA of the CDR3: TGTGCCAGCAGCGTTACAACTAGCGGGGGCCCGGGGGGAGAGACCCAGTACTTC.

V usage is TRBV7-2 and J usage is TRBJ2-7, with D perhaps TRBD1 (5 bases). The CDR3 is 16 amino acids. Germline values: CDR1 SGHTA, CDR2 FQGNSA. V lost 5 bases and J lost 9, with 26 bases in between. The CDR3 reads CASSVGYYRFRRGQYF. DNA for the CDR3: TGTGCCAGCAGCGTAGGATACTACAGGTTTCGACGAGGGCAGTACTTC.

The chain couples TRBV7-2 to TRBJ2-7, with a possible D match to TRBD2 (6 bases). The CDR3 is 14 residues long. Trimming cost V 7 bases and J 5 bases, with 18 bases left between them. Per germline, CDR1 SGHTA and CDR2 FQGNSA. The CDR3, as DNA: TGTGCCAGCAACGGCGGGGCTCTTGCCCACGAGCAGTACTTC. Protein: CASNGGALAHEQYF.

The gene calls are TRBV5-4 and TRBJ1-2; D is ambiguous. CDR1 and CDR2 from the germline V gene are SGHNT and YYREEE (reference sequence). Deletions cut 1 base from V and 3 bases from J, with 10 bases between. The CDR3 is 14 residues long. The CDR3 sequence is CASSLRVDDYGYTF. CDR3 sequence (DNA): TGTGCCAGCAGCTTGAGGGTTGACGACTATGGCTACACCTTC. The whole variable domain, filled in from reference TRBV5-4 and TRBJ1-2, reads ETGVTQSPTHLIKTRGQQVTLRCSSQSGHNTVSWYQQALGQGPQFIFQYYREEENGRGNFPPRFSGLQFPNYSSELNVNALELDDSALYLCASSLRVDDYGYTFGSGTRLTVV.

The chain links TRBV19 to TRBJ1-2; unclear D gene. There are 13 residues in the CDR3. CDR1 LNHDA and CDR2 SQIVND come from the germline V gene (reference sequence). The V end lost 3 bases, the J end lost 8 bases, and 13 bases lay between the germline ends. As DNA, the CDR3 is TGTGCCAGTAGTATGGTGGCAGGCAGGGGCTACACCTTC. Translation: CASSMVAGRGYTF.

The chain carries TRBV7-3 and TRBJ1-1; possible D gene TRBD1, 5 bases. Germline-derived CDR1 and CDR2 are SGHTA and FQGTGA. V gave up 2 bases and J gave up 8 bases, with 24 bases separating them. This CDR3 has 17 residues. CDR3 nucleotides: TGTGCCAGCAGCTTAGAGGGACGGGGAATACTGAACGGGGAAGCTTTCTTT. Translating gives CASSLEGRGILNGEAFF.

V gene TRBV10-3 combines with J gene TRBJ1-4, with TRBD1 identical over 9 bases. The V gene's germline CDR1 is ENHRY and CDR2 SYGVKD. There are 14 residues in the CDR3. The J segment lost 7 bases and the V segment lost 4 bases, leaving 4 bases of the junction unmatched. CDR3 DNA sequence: TGTGCCATCAGTGGGACAGGGGCGGCTGAAAAACTGTTTTTT. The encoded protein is CAISGTGAAEKLFF.

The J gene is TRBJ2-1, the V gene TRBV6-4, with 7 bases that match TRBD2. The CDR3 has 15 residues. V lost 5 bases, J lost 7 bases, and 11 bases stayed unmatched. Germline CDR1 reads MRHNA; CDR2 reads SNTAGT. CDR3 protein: CASSPGWTSHNEQFF. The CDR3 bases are TGTGCCAGCAGTCCAGGCTGGACTAGTCATAATGAGCAGTTCTTC.

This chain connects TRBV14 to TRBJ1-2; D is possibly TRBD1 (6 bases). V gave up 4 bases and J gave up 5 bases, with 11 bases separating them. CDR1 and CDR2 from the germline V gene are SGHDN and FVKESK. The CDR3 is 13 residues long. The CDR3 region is CASSPQGGYGYTF. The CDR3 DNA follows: TGTGCCAGCAGCCCCCAAGGGGGATATGGCTACACCTTC.

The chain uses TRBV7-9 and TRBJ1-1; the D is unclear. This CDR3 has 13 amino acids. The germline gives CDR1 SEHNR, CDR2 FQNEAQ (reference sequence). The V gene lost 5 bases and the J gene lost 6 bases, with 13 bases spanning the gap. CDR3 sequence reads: CASSPFPVPEAFF. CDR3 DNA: TGTGCCAGCAGCCCCTTCCCGGTCCCTGAAGCTTTCTTT.

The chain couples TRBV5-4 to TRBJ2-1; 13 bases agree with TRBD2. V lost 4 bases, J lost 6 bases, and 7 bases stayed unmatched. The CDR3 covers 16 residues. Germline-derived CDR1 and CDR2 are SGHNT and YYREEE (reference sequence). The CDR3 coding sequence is TGTGCCAGCAGCCCCAGGACTAGCGGGAGTTTCAATGAGCAGTTCTTC. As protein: CASSPRTSGSFNEQFF.

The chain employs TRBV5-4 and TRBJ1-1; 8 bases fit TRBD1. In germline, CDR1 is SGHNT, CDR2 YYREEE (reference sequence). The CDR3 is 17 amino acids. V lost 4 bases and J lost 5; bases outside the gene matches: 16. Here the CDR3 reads CASSIPLGQGKETEAFF. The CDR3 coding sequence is TGTGCCAGCAGCATCCCACTCGGACAGGGAAAGGAGACTGAAGCTTTCTTT.

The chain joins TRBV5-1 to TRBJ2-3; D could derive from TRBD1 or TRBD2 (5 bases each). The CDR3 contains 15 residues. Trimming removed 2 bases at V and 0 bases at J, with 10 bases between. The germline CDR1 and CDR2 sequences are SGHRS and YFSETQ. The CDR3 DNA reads TGCGCCAGCAGCTTTGGGACGGCTAGCACAGATACGCAGTATTTT. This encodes CASSFGTASTDTQYF.

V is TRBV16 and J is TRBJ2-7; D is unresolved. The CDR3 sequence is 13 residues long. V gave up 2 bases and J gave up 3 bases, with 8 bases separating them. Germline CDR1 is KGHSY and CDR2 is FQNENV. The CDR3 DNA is TGTGCCAGCAGCCAAACTACCGACTACGAGCAGTACTTC. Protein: CASSQTTDYEQYF.

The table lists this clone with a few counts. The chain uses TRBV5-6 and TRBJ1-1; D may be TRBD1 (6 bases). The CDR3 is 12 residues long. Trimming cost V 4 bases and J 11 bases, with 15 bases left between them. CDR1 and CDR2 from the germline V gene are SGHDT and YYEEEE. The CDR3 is CASSTTGLVAFF. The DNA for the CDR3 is TGTGCCAGCAGCACGACAGGATTGGTGGCTTTCTTT.

CDR3 region: CASSVGLGLAGPYSGANVLTF. CDR3 in DNA: TGTGCCAGTAGTGTAGGGCTAGGGCTAGCGGGCCCTTACTCTGGGGCCAACGTCCTGACTTTC. The chain links TRBV19 to TRBJ2-6; the match to TRBD2 covers 8 bases. There are 21 residues in the CDR3. Germline V gene sequence: CDR1 LNHDA, CDR2 SQIVND (reference sequence). V lost 5 bases and J lost 0; bases outside the gene matches: 18.